The T cell receptor beta chain under discussion was sequenced for a study of OX40 agonist ivuxolimab in advanced cancers. Data came from immunoSEQ multiplex PCR; TCRdb stores just in-frame clones and leaves some out. Among about 20,000 clones, over 65% were seen once, and the ten largest hold 45% to 55%. The specimen comprised CD4+ or CD8+ T cells sorted from blood, sampled in a trial of the OX40 agonist ivuxolimab. This sequence originates from an adult with an advanced solid tumor such as melanoma, head and neck, liver or kidney cancer.

CDR3 region: CASGASSGGPLTGELFF. CDR3 DNA: TGCGCCAGCGGGGCCTCTAGCGGGGGGCCCCTAACCGGGGAGCTGTTTTTT. This chain connects TRBV4-3 to TRBJ2-2; TRBD2 matches at 11 bases. Germline values: CDR1 LGHNA, CDR2 YSLEER. This CDR3 contains 17 residues. V lost 8 bases to trimming and J lost 5 bases; unmatched junction nucleotides: 13.